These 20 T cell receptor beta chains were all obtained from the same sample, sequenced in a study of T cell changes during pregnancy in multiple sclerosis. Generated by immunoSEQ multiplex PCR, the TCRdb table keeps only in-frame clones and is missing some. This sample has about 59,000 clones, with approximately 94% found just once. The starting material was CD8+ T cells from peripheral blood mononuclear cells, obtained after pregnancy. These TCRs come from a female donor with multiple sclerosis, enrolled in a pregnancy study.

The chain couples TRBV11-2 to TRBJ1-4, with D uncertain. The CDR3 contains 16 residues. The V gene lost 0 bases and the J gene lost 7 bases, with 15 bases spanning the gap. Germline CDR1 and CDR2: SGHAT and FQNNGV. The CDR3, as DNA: TGTGCCAGCAGCTTAGATCCGGGTCAGTTCTTTGAAAAACTGTTTTTT. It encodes CASSLDPGQFFEKLFF.

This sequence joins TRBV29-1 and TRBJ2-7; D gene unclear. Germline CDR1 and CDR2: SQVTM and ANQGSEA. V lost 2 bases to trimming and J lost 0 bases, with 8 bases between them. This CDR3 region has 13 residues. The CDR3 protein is CSVESASSYEQYF. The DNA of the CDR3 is TGCAGCGTTGAATCTGCCAGCTCCTACGAGCAGTACTTC.

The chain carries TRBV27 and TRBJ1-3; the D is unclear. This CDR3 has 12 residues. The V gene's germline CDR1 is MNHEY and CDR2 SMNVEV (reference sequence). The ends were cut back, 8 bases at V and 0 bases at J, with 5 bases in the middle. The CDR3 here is CASGPSGNTIYF. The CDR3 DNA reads TGTGCCAGCGGGCCCTCTGGAAACACCATATATTTT.

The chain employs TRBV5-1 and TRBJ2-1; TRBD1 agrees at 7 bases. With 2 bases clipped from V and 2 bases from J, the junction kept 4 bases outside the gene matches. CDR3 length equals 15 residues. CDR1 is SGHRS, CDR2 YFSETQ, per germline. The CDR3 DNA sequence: TGCGCCAGCAGCTTTACAGGGGTCCCCTACAATGAGCAGTTCTTC. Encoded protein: CASSFTGVPYNEQFF.

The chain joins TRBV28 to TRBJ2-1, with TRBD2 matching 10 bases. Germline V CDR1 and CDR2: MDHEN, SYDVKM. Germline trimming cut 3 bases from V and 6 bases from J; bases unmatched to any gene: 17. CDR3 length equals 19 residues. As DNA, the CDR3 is TGTGCCAGCAGTTTTTCTCTGGGGAGGCTAGCGGGAGATAGCAATGAGCAGTTCTTC. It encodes CASSFSLGRLAGDSNEQFF.

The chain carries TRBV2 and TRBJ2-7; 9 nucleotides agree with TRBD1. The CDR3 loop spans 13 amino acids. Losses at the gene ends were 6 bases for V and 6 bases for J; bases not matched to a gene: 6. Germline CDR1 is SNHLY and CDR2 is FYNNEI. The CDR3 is CASRGQGKGEQYF. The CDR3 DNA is TGTGCCAGCAGAGGACAGGGGAAGGGCGAGCAGTACTTC.

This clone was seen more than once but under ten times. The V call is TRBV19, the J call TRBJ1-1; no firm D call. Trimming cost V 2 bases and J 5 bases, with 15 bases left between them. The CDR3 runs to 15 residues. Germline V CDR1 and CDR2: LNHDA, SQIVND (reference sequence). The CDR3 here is CASSISNGRWTEAFF. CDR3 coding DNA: TGTGCCAGTAGTATATCGAACGGGAGATGGACTGAAGCTTTCTTT. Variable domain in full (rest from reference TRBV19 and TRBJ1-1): DGGITQSPKYLFRKEGQNVTLSCEQNLNHDAMYWYRQDPGQGLRLIYYSQIVNDFQKGDIAEGYSVSREKKESFPLTVTSAQKNPTAFYLCASSISNGRWTEAFFGQGTRLTVV.

CDR3 sequence reads: CASSSHQGSPQHF. The CDR3 DNA reads TGTGCCAGTAGTAGCCATCAGGGCAGCCCCCAGCATTTT. J is TRBJ1-5 and V is TRBV19; possibly TRBD1 for D (5 bases). This CDR3 region has 13 residues. Trimming pared 4 bases from V and 10 bases from J, leaving 14 bases between. From germline, CDR1 is LNHDA and CDR2 SQIVND (reference sequence).

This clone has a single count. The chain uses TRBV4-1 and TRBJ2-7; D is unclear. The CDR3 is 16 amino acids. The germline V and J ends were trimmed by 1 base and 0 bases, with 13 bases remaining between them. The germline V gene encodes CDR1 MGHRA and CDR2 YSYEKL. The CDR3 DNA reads TGCGCCAGCAGCCAAGTTTTGGCGGTAAGCTCCTACGAGCAGTACTTC. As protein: CASSQVLAVSSYEQYF.

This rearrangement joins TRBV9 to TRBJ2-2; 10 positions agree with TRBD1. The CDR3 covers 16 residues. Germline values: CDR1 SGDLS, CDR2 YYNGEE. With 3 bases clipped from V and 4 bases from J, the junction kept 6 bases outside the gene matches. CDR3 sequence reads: CASSATGTGVTGELFF. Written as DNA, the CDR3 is TGTGCCAGCAGCGCCACCGGGACAGGGGTCACCGGGGAGCTGTTTTTT.

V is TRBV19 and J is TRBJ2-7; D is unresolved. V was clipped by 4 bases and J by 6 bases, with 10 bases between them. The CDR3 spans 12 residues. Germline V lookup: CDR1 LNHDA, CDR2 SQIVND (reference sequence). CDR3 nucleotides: TGTGCCAGTAGTACCTCTCTCCTCGAGCAGTACTTC. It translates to CASSTSLLEQYF.

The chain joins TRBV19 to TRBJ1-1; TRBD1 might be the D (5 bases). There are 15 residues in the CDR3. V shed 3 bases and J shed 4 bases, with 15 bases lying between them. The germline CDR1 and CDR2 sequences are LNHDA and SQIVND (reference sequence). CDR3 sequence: CASSIYSGLGTEAFF. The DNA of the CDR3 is TGTGCCAGTAGTATCTATTCAGGGTTGGGCACTGAAGCTTTCTTT.

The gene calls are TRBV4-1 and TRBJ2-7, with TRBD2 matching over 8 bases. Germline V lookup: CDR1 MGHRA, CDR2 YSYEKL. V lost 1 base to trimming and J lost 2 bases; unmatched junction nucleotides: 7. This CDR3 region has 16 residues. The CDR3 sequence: CASSQGGGRITYEQYF. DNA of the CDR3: TGCGCCAGCAGCCAAGGGGGCGGGAGGATCACCTACGAGCAGTACTTC.

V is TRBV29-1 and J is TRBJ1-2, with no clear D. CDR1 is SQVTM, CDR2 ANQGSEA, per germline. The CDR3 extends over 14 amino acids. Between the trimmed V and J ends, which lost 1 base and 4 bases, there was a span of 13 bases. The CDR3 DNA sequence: TGCAGCGTTGAAGCGAATCCCAGGTCCTATGGCTACACCTTC. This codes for CSVEANPRSYGYTF.

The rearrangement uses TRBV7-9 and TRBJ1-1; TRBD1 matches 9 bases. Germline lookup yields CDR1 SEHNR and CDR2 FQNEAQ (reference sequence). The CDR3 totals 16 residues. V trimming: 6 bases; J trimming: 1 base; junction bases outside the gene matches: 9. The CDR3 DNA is TGTGCCAGCAGTTATGATAGGACAGGGGAGAACACTGAAGCTTTCTTT. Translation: CASSYDRTGENTEAFF.

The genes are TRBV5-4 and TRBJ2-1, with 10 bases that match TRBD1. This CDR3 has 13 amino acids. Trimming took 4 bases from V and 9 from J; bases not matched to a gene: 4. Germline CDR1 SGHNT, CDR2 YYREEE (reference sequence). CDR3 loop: CASSVDRGPEQFF. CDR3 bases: TGTGCCAGCAGCGTCGACAGGGGGCCTGAGCAGTTCTTC.

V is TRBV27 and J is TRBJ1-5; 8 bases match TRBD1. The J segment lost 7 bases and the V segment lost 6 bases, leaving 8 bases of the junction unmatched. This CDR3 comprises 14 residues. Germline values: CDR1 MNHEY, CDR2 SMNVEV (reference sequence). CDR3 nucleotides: TGTGCCAGCAGCATGGACAGGGTAAGGCAGCCCCAGCATTTT. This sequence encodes CASSMDRVRQPQHF.

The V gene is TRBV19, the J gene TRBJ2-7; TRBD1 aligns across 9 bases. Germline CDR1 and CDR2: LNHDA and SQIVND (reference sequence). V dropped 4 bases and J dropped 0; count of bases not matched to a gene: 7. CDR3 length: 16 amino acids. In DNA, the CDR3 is TGTGCCAGTAGTACTGGACAGGGGCTGAGCTCCTACGAGCAGTACTTC. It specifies CASSTGQGLSSYEQYF.

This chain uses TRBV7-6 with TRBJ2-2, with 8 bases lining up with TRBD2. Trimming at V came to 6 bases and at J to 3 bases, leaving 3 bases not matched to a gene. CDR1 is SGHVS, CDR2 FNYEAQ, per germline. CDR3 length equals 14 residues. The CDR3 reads CASSQREYTGELFF. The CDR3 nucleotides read TGTGCCAGCAGTCAGCGGGAGTACACCGGGGAGCTGTTTTTT. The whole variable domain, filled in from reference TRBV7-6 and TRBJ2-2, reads GAGVSQSPRYKVTKRGQDVALRCDPISGHVSLYWYRQALGQGPEFLTYFNYEAQQDKSGLPNDRFSAERPEGSISTLTIQRTEQRDSAMYRCASSQREYTGELFFGEGSRLTVL.

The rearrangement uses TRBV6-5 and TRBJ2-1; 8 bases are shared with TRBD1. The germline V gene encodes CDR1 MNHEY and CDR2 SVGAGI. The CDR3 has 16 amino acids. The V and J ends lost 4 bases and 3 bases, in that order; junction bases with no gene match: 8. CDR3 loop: CASSFLDRGLYNEQFF. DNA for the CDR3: TGTGCCAGCAGTTTCCTTGACAGGGGACTCTACAATGAGCAGTTCTTC.